The 22 T cell receptor beta chains below were found in one sample sequenced in a study of blood T cell repertoires in COVID-19. TCRdb's copy holds only in-frame clones and misses some; the assay was immunoSEQ multiplex PCR. The table records about 73,000 clones, 84% of them present only once. The sample taken for sequencing was peripheral blood. The receptors here all came from a human donor in a cohort sampled during active COVID-19.

This clone was counted a single time. The chain carries TRBV7-8 and TRBJ1-1; tentatively, D is TRBD1 (5 bases). V was clipped by 5 bases and J by 0 bases, with 16 bases between them. Germline CDR1 SGHVS, CDR2 FQNEAQ. There are 16 residues in the CDR3. CDR3 sequence: CASSIRPGLLNTEAFF. The CDR3 bases are TGTGCCAGCAGCATCCGGCCGGGACTTTTGAACACTGAAGCTTTCTTT.

The chain joins TRBV5-4 to TRBJ1-1; the D is unclear. This CDR3 has 15 residues. Looked up from germline, CDR1 is SGHNT and CDR2 is YYREEE (reference sequence). The V end lost 0 bases, the J end lost 0 bases, and 9 bases lay between the germline ends. CDR3 sequence reads: CASSLELVMNTEAFF. The CDR3 DNA is TGTGCCAGCAGCTTGGAGCTCGTGATGAACACTGAAGCTTTCTTT.

The V and J genes are TRBV2 and TRBJ2-3; 12 nucleotides match TRBD2. With 6 bases clipped from V and 0 bases from J, the junction kept 4 bases outside the gene matches. CDR1 and CDR2 from the germline V gene are SNHLY and FYNNEI. The CDR3 has 16 residues. The CDR3 nucleotides read TGTGCCAGCAGCAGACTAGCGGGGGTTAGCACAGATACGCAGTATTTT. Translation: CASSRLAGVSTDTQYF.

In its sample, this clone was seen once. The rearrangement joins TRBV4-1 to TRBJ2-3; no clear D gene. CDR3 length: 16 residues. Germline V gene sequence: CDR1 MGHRA, CDR2 YSYEKL. V shed 3 bases and J shed 3 bases, with 16 bases lying between them. CDR3 in DNA: TGCGCCAGCAGCCAGGCTGGCGTCAGAGCGACAGATACGCAGTATTTT. It yields the protein CASSQAGVRATDTQYF.

The chain employs TRBV27 and TRBJ2-7; 7 bases agree with TRBD1. Germline V gene data show CDR1 as MNHEY and CDR2 as SMNVEV (reference sequence). Trimming at V came to 4 bases and at J to 4 bases, leaving 10 bases not matched to a gene. There are 15 residues in the CDR3. The CDR3 DNA is TGTGCCAGCAGTTGGCTAGGAACAGGGGCATACGAGCAGTACTTC. Amino acids: CASSWLGTGAYEQYF.

The chain is built from TRBV5-4 and TRBJ1-6; the match to TRBD1 covers 7 bases. The CDR3 sequence is 14 residues long. V trimming: 4 bases; J trimming: 7 bases; junction bases outside the gene matches: 5. From germline, CDR1 is SGHNT and CDR2 YYREEE (reference sequence). CDR3 protein: CASSPRQGNSPLHF. As DNA, the CDR3 is TGTGCCAGCAGCCCCCGACAGGGAAATTCACCCCTCCACTTT.

The chain joins TRBV4-2 to TRBJ2-1; 7 bases align to TRBD1. The length of the CDR3 is 16 residues. Germline CDR1 LGHNA, CDR2 YNFKEQ. V lost 0 bases to trimming and J lost 4 bases; unmatched junction nucleotides: 6. The DNA for the CDR3 is TGTGCCAGCAGCCAAGATTGGGGGACAGCTTACAATGAGCAGTTCTTC. Amino acid sequence: CASSQDWGTAYNEQFF.

This chain links TRBV7-9 with TRBJ2-4, with 8 nucleotides matching TRBD2. This CDR3 comprises 19 residues. Losses at the gene ends were 2 bases for V and 0 bases for J; bases not matched to a gene: 12. CDR1 and CDR2 from the germline V gene are SEHNR and FQNEAQ (reference sequence). Here the CDR3 reads CASSLLAGGRTVAKNIQYF. Here the CDR3 DNA reads TGTGCCAGCAGCTTATTGGCGGGGGGCCGAACCGTAGCCAAAAACATTCAGTACTTC.

This sequence joins TRBV5-4 and TRBJ2-7, with TRBD2 matching 7 bases. Germline V gives CDR1 SGHNT, CDR2 YYREEE (reference sequence). The CDR3 sequence is 14 residues long. V lost 3 bases, J lost 3 bases, and 6 bases stayed unmatched. The CDR3 is CASSSVGGNYEQYF. CDR3 in DNA: TGTGCCAGCAGCTCGGTCGGGGGGAACTACGAGCAGTACTTC.

This clone was counted only a few times. This chain connects TRBV3-1 (or the pseudogene TRBV3-2) to TRBJ1-2, with D unclear. Trimming cost V 0 bases and J 4 bases, with 9 bases left between them. The CDR3 loop spans 14 amino acids. Germline assignment: CDR1 LGHDT and CDR2 YNNKEL (reference sequence). CDR3: CASSQDPGGYGYTF. The CDR3 nucleotides read TGTGCCAGCAGCCAAGATCCGGGAGGCTATGGCTACACCTTC.

V is TRBV6-1 and J is TRBJ2-1; 11 nucleotides agree with TRBD2. The germline V gene has CDR1 MNHNS and CDR2 SASEGT. CDR3 size: 16 residues. V was clipped by 6 bases and J by 4 bases; unmatched bases: 8. The CDR3 sequence: CASSETIAGGYNEQFF. In DNA, the CDR3 is TGTGCCAGCAGCGAAACTATAGCGGGGGGGTACAATGAGCAGTTCTTC.

The chain carries TRBV7-8 and TRBJ2-3; no definite D call. This CDR3 contains 13 residues. Germline V gene data show CDR1 as SGHVS and CDR2 as FQNEAQ. The V gene lost 5 bases and the J gene lost 4 bases, with 10 bases spanning the gap. CDR3 in amino acids: CASSLSSADTQYF. The DNA of the CDR3 is TGTGCCAGCAGCCTGTCATCGGCAGATACGCAGTATTTT.

The gene calls are TRBV5-6 and TRBJ1-4, with a possible D match to TRBD1 (6 bases). Between the trimmed V and J ends, which lost 1 base and 2 bases, there was a span of 9 bases. Germline CDR1 SGHDT, CDR2 YYEEEE. This CDR3 contains 15 residues. The CDR3 DNA follows: TGTGCCAGCAGCTTGAGGGGGGGCACTAATGAAAAACTGTTTTTT. As protein: CASSLRGGTNEKLFF.

This rearrangement joins TRBV5-4 to TRBJ2-7, with 9 bases matching TRBD1. Germline trimming cut 4 bases from V and 0 bases from J; bases unmatched to any gene: 5. Germline values: CDR1 SGHNT, CDR2 YYREEE (reference sequence). The CDR3 spans 15 residues. CDR3 sequence reads: CASSPPGQGSYEQYF. CDR3 DNA: TGTGCCAGCAGCCCGCCGGGACAGGGCTCCTACGAGCAGTACTTC.

This chain uses TRBV6-1 with TRBJ2-3; the match to TRBD2 covers 8 bases. The CDR3 is 17 residues long. V lost 3 bases, J lost 1 base, and 9 bases stayed unmatched. Germline CDR1 MNHNS, CDR2 SASEGT. The CDR3 coding sequence is TGTGCCAGCAGTGAGGTCGGCGGGGGGCGTGGCACAGATACGCAGTATTTT. This codes for CASSEVGGGRGTDTQYF.

CDR3 sequence (DNA): TGCAGTGCTAGAAATGTTCAGGGTATCACCTTC. Translating gives CSARNVQGITF. The V call is TRBV20-1, the J call TRBJ1-2, with D possibly matching TRBD1 (5 bases). This CDR3 has 11 amino acids. Germline V gene sequence: CDR1 DFQATT, CDR2 SNEGSKA (reference sequence). The V gene lost 2 bases and the J gene lost 13 bases, with 14 bases spanning the gap.

This clone appeared a single time. This CDR3 is CAIHSGTGARGEQFF. In nucleotides, the CDR3 is TGTGCCATACACTCCGGGACAGGGGCCCGCGGTGAGCAGTTCTTC. V and J are TRBV28 and TRBJ2-1; 10 bases fit TRBD1. CDR1 and CDR2 (germline): MDHEN, SYDVKM. Trimming cost V 10 bases and J 9 bases; bases outside gene matches: 15. The CDR3 runs to 15 residues.

The rearrangement links TRBV19 to TRBJ1-2, with 8 bases lining up with TRBD1. The CDR3 consists of 14 residues. Germline assignment: CDR1 LNHDA and CDR2 SQIVND (reference sequence). The V segment lost 5 bases and the J segment 4 bases; nucleotides outside the gene matches: 6. The CDR3 sequence is CASSGGTGGYGYTF. The CDR3 DNA follows: TGTGCCAGTAGTGGGGGGACAGGCGGCTATGGCTACACCTTC.

In this sample, this clone turned up a few times. V and J are TRBV28 and TRBJ1-1; no clear D gene. Germline assignment: CDR1 MDHEN and CDR2 SYDVKM. The CDR3 covers 15 residues. Trimming took off 0 bases at V and 0 bases at J, with 8 bases between the two ends. The CDR3 DNA reads TGTGCCAGCAGTTTATGGCGGAGGATGAACACTGAAGCTTTCTTT. Translated: CASSLWRRMNTEAFF.

The chain is built from TRBV6-5 and TRBJ1-1, with D possibly being TRBD1 (5 bases). Looked up from germline, CDR1 is MNHEY and CDR2 is SVGAGI. V was trimmed by 6 bases and J by 4 bases, leaving 18 bases between them. This CDR3 spans 15 amino acids. In DNA, the CDR3 is TGTGCCAGCAGGATCTCAACGGGGGGGTCCACTGAAGCTTTCTTT. It yields the protein CASRISTGGSTEAFF.

This chain uses TRBV4-1 with TRBJ2-1; TRBD2 matches at 11 bases. The CDR3 has 16 residues. CDR1 MGHRA and CDR2 YSYEKL come from the germline V gene. The V and J ends lost 1 base and 10 bases, in that order; junction bases with no gene match: 9. For the CDR3, the DNA is TGCGCCAGCAGCCAAGGAGGGGCGGGACTAGCGGACGAGCAGTTCTTC. Protein product: CASSQGGAGLADEQFF.

The chain combines TRBV7-6 with TRBJ2-7; TRBD1 might be the D (6 bases). CDR1 is SGHVS and CDR2 is FNYEAQ in the germline V gene. The CDR3 has 16 residues. V lost 3 bases and J lost 2, with 17 bases in between. The CDR3 protein is CASSLGASKGAYEQYF. DNA for the CDR3: TGTGCCAGCAGCTTGGGGGCCTCAAAAGGAGCCTACGAGCAGTACTTC. Supplemented by reference TRBV7-6 and TRBJ2-7, the full variable domain reads GAGVSQSPRYKVTKRGQDVALRCDPISGHVSLYWYRQALGQGPEFLTYFNYEAQQDKSGLPNDRFSAERPEGSISTLTIQRTEQRDSAMYRCASSLGASKGAYEQYFGPGTRLTVT.